This T cell receptor beta chain was identified in a study of PD-L1 blockade in urothelial cancer. Whole-study context: In the mid-2010s, patients got going on atezolizumab, taking 1,200 mg intravenously every 3 weeks. Analyses were performed on blood at 3 weeks after treatment start (the second dose) and at 6 weeks. There were a median of around 140,000 T cells in blood samples.

Each PCR received spiked synthetic TCR analog templates. Sequenced by immunoSEQ multiplex PCR; TCRdb stores in-frame clones only, minus some. The sample includes tens of thousands of clones, 79% of them seen just once. Per the germline V gene, CDR1 is LNHDA and CDR2 is SQIVND (reference sequence). This CDR3 is built from 16 residues. Trimming took 6 bases from V and 5 from J; bases not matched to a gene: 12. Regarding time point: pretreatment peripheral blood. This rearrangement joins TRBV19 to TRBJ2-5; 10 nucleotides match TRBD2. The clonotype originates from an older man with urothelial cancer. Here the sequenced sample was PBMCs, taken around atezolizumab (anti-PD-L1) treatment. The CDR3 coding sequence is TGTGCCAGTAGCCCCTCTAGCGGGAGTCTGGAGGAGACCCAGTACTTC. Amino acid sequence: CASSPSSGSLEETQYF.